A selection of T cell receptor beta chains follows, all from one sample in a study of T-cell memory formation after mild COVID-19. Via MiXCR, TCRdb re-called the 5' RACE reads, giving one row per CDR3 protein. This sample yields some 320,000 distinct CDR3 sequences, of which around 15% are seen a single time; around 23% belongs to the top ten. Sequencing was done on a sample of PBMCs or a T cell subset sorted from them (not recorded which). Receptor source: a man between 18 and 29 years old who had mild COVID-19 (a few samples of this study predate the infection). Cell type and time point are not known. CDR3s include the opening cysteine and the closing phenylalanine or tryptophan. A D gene is named only where the DNA matches it firmly. Clone sizes are given selectively: once, few, many, or a class where the clone is expanded.

V	length	D	size	J	DNA	CDR3
TRBV29-1	14	TRBD2	NA	TRBJ2-5	TGCAGCGTTGGACTAGCGCCCCTCCAAGAGACCCAGTACTTC	CSVGLAPLQETQYF
TRBV7-6	18	TRBD2	NA	TRBJ2-1	TGTGCCAGCAGCTTAGCCGGGACTAGCGGGGGTTTCTACAATGAGCAGTTCTTC	CASSLAGTSGGFYNEQFF
TRBV11-2	14	NA	NA	TRBJ1-1	TGTGCCAGCAGCTCCTCTCTGTTGAACACTGAAGCTTTCTTT	CASSSSLLNTEAFF
TRBV27	15	NA	few	TRBJ2-7	TGTGCCAGCAGTCCTGATTTATACCCTCCCTACGAGCAGTACTTC	CASSPDLYPPYEQYF
TRBV7-9	16	TRBD2	NA	TRBJ2-2	TGTGCCAGCAGCTTATTCCTAGCGGGGAACACCGGGGAGCTGTTTTTT	CASSLFLAGNTGELFF
TRBV6-5	15	TRBD1	few	TRBJ1-2	TGTGCCAGCAGTTACCGACACAGGGGAGGCTATGGCTACACCTTC	CASSYRHRGGYGYTF
TRBV30	13	NA	NA	TRBJ2-7	TGTGCCTGGAGTGTACTTATAGGGGTCGAGCAGTACTTC	CAWSVLIGVEQYF
TRBV10-3	16	NA	NA	TRBJ2-2	TGTGCCATCAGTGAGCCCGGGACCGGGAACACCGGGGAGCTGTTTTTT	CAISEPGTGNTGELFF
TRBV7-2	14	TRBD1	NA	TRBJ1-1	TGTGCCAGCAGCCGGCCGGGACAGGGGGCGCGGGCTTTCTTT	CASSRPGQGARAFF
TRBV5-6	15	NA	few	TRBJ2-7	TGTGCCAGCAGCCCCGGGACACCGGGACTATACGAGCAGTACTTC	CASSPGTPGLYEQYF
TRBV2	13	NA	few	TRBJ2-2	TGTGCCAGCGAAACGATAGGGTACGGGGAGCTGTTTTTT	CASETIGYGELFF
TRBV4-1	16	TRBD1	few	TRBJ1-2	TGCGCCAGCAGCCCTTCACCGGGACAGGGGAAACCAGGCTACACCTTC	CASSPSPGQGKPGYTF
TRBV20-1	13	NA	many	TRBJ2-3	TGCAGCGCAGGCCATCCTAGCACAGATACGCAGTATTTT	CSAGHPSTDTQYF
TRBV7-8	14	NA	NA	TRBJ1-1	TGTGCCAGCAGCTTAGACGTTTTCGGTCGCGAAGCTTTCTTT	CASSLDVFGREAFF
TRBV6-5	16	TRBD2	few	TRBJ2-1	TGTGCCAGCAGTCGTAGCGGGGGGTCCTCCTACAATGAGCAGTTCTTC	CASSRSGGSSYNEQFF
TRBV6-2/TRBV6-3	11	NA	few	TRBJ1-1	TGTGCCAGCAGTTATCCGGCCGCGGCGGTATTT	CASSYPAAAVF
TRBV15	16	NA	NA	TRBJ1-3	TGTGCCACCAGCAGAGATTATGGGAACTATGGAAACACCATATATTTT	CATSRDYGNYGNTIYF
TRBV18	15	TRBD1	few	TRBJ1-3	TGTGCCAGCTCACCACCGACAGGGCCTGGAAACACCATATATTTT	CASSPPTGPGNTIYF
TRBV5-1	16	NA	NA	TRBJ2-5	TGCGCCAGCAGCTTGGCCTCGGTACCCGGTCAAGAGACCCAGTACTTC	CASSLASVPGQETQYF
TRBV3-1	15	TRBD1	NA	TRBJ2-7	TGTGCCAGCAGCCTGACGGGACAGGGCGCCCACGAGCAGTACTTC	CASSLTGQGAHEQYF
TRBV7-9	14	TRBD2	NA	TRBJ2-3	TGTGCCAGCAGCTCCTCGGGGGGGCGATATACGCAGTATTTT	CASSSSGGRYTQYF
TRBV3-1	14	NA	NA	TRBJ2-2	TGTGCCAGCAGCCCGCCGACAGATACCGGGGAGCTGTTTTTT	CASSPPTDTGELFF
TRBV5-1	15	NA	few	TRBJ2-2	TGCGCCAGCAGTGGACACGGGGTACCCACCGGGGAGCTGTTTTTT	CASSGHGVPTGELFF
TRBV5-4	15	NA	NA	TRBJ1-2	TGTGCCAGCAGCCCGCCGCAGGGGCGGATCTATGGCTACACCTTC	CASSPPQGRIYGYTF